This T cell receptor beta chain was recorded in a study of shared clonotypes between healthy human individuals. Study outcomes and limitations: Having only a few donors restricted how much genetic and exposure-history diversity was captured.

With 5 bases removed from V and 8 bases from J, the gap between germline ends came to 18 bases. CDR1 ENHRY and CDR2 SYGVKD come from the germline V gene. The CDR3 consists of 14 residues. The method was immunoSEQ multiplex PCR; TCRdb's version includes in-frame clones alone and lacks a portion of them. The table has 550,000 to 700,000 clones, about 80% seen once. This clone has only one observation. Its antigen is unidentified. Sequencing was done on a sample of memory CD4+ T cells sorted from blood. The subset is: CD45RA-negative fraction. The receptor was derived from a woman in her 30s in good health. The chain links TRBV10-3 to TRBJ1-2; the D gene is possibly TRBD1 (5 bases). In DNA, the CDR3 is TGTGCCATCAGTCAGGGAACGGTGATGGAAGGCTACACCTTC. This sequence encodes CAISQGTVMEGYTF.